A single sample is the source of the 5 T cell receptor beta chains below, sequenced in a study of tumor and adjacent non-tumor tissue in lung cancer. The library came from three nested PCR rounds adapted from ARM-PCR protocols. TCRdb reanalysed the multiplex PCR reads using MiXCR and keeps one entry per CDR3 protein. The sample carries about 110,000 distinct CDR3 sequences, approximately 82% recorded once. No cell sorting was done before RNA was extracted from the tissue. The sequenced material came from lung tumor tissue. The receptors were gathered from a woman aged 55-69 years with non-small cell lung cancer.

Details on this clonotype: A read error may account for a junction end that differs from germline. The chain is built from TRBV20-1 and TRBJ1-2; 7 bases align to TRBD1. Germline V gene sequence: CDR1 DFQATT, CDR2 SNEGSKA (reference sequence). The CDR3 totals 14 residues. The CDR3 protein is CTAKGQFENHGYTF. The DNA for the CDR3 is TGCACTGCTAAGGGACAGTTCGAAAACCATGGCTACACCTTC.

The chain has TRBV11-3 and TRBJ2-3; possibly TRBD2 for D (6 bases). This CDR3 region has 15 residues. Germline V lookup: CDR1 SGHNT, CDR2 YENEEA. The V end lost 6 bases, the J end lost 11 bases, and 24 bases lay between the germline ends. CDR3 in DNA: TGTGCCAGCAGTCCCGCCGGCCAGGGAGGTCATATGCAGTATTTT. This gives the protein CASSPAGQGGHMQYF.

This clonotype was seen only once. The rearrangement uses TRBV6-1 and TRBJ1-1; D gene unclear. The germline CDR1 and CDR2 sequences are MNHNS and SASEGT. The CDR3 loop spans 13 amino acids. The CDR3 sequence: CVIGQTQRTEAFF. In nucleotides, the CDR3 is TGTGTCATCGGTCAAACTCAGAGAACTGAAGCTTTCTTT.

Details on this clonotype: The final CDR3 position lacks the conserved phenylalanine or tryptophan, pointing to a likely read error. The genes are TRBV6-6 and TRBJ1-2; D possibly corresponds to TRBD1 (6 bases). Trimming shortened V by 4 bases and J by 4 bases, and 16 bases separated the two germline ends. The CDR3 has 15 amino acids. The germline V gene has CDR1 MNHNY and CDR2 SVGAGI (reference sequence). CDR3 sequence: CASSSQQGLIYGYTL. The CDR3 DNA follows: TGTGCCAGCAGTTCGCAACAGGGACTTATCTATGGCTACACCTTA.

V and J are TRBV20-1 and TRBJ1-5, with 7 bases aligning to TRBD1. V shed 0 bases and J 6 bases; nucleotides not matched to a gene: 11. This CDR3 region has 16 residues. CDR1 is DFQATT and CDR2 is SNEGSKA in the germline V gene (reference sequence). CDR3 bases: TGCAGTGCTAGAGATCTGATTTCGGGGACAGCTCAGCCCCAGCATTTT. Amino acids: CSARDLISGTAQPQHF.